This T cell receptor (beta chain) was obtained from a study of blood T cell repertoires in COVID-19. Study as a whole: Some COVID-19 samples were acute and others convalescent; all came from the United States, Italy and Spain. Sources were T cells, B-cell-depleted T cells, or PBMCs; the material itself was cDNA or gDNA.

In the original analysis: Researchers report that nucleated cell counts were estimated from reference gene primer amplification. Assay: immunoSEQ multiplex PCR; the TCRdb copy retains only in-frame clones and omits some. V, J and clone size are those of that table, while D and trimming were read from the DNA. The table includes a few hundred thousand clones, 91% detected once. CDR1 SEHNR and CDR2 FQNEAQ come from the germline V gene (reference sequence). The V segment lost 5 bases and the J segment 4 bases; nucleotides outside the gene matches: 11. The CDR3 runs 16 residues. The Seattle site enrolled patients during active infection and followed them longitudinally.

This rearrangement joins TRBV7-9 to TRBJ2-1; the match to TRBD2 covers 7 bases. The source material was peripheral blood. The sequence was collected from a person under 35 with COVID-19, enrolled during active disease. CDR3 amino acids: CASSTLDRGGYNEQFF. The CDR3 DNA reads TGTGCCAGCAGCACCCTGGACCGCGGGGGATACAATGAGCAGTTCTTC.